The entry below gives a single T cell receptor beta chain sequence along with its context. This entry belongs to a study of blood T cell repertoires in COVID-19. Study-wide context: PBMCs, B-cell-depleted T cells, or T cells provided the cDNA or gDNA that made up the material.

The CDR3 contains 14 residues. V was shortened by 4 bases and J by 0 bases, with 10 bases between the two germline ends. Germline-derived CDR1 and CDR2 are MGHDK and SYGVNS. Original data processing: Estimated nucleated cell counts came from reference gene primer amplification. Repertoires were generated with immunoSEQ multiplex PCR, while TCRdb's copy carries only in-frame clones and drops some. That table gives V, J and clone size, and the DNA gave D and trimming. The sample lists some 220,000 clones, 86% occurring once. The cohort comprised adults aged about 18 to 90 years residing in some 24 US areas.

This sequence was found in a woman in her 50s in a cohort exposed to, infected with or recovered from COVID-19 (not recorded which). The source material was PBMCs or T cells enriched from blood (not recorded which). This chain joins TRBV25-1 and TRBJ2-7, with D perhaps matching TRBD2 (5 bases). The CDR3 sequence is CASSVGAGSYEQYF. The CDR3 DNA reads TGTGCCAGCAGTGTGGGAGCTGGCTCCTACGAGCAGTACTTC.